These 31 T cell receptor beta chains share one sample of origin, sequenced in a study of blood T cell repertoires in COVID-19. The table came from immunoSEQ multiplex PCR; TCRdb's copy has only in-frame clones and leaves some out. The repertoire has more than 200,000 clones, 85% to 95% of them found once; the top ten carry approximately 2%. Source material: PBMCs or T cells enriched from blood (not recorded which). These receptors came from a woman between 18 and 29 years old who had recovered from COVID-19.

In this sample, this clone turned up a few times. J is TRBJ1-1 and V is TRBV27, with D uncertain. Germline V CDR1 and CDR2: MNHEY, SMNVEV (reference sequence). V gave up 6 bases and J gave up 1 base, with 30 bases separating them. The CDR3 has 20 residues. CDR3 sequence: CASSPPPLTTRLRPNTEAFF. CDR3 DNA: TGTGCCAGCAGCCCACCCCCCTTGACAACCCGGCTTCGGCCGAACACTGAAGCTTTCTTT.

This clone was found once. The chain is built from TRBV6-1 and TRBJ2-1; 7 bases are a match to TRBD2. After removal of 2 bases from V and 4 bases from J, the junction contained 5 bases not matched to a gene. In germline, CDR1 is MNHNS, CDR2 SASEGT. The CDR3 consists of 15 residues. The CDR3 bases are TGTGCCAGCAGTGAAATGAGGGAGGGGTACAATGAGCAGTTCTTC. Translating it yields CASSEMREGYNEQFF.

The rearrangement joins TRBV6-2 or TRBV6-3 to TRBJ1-6; no firm D call. The CDR3 spans 12 residues. The germline V and J ends were trimmed by 5 bases and 10 bases, with 9 bases remaining between them. CDR1 and CDR2 (germline): MNHEY, SVGEGT. The CDR3 sequence is CASSRLLSPLHF. In DNA form, the CDR3 reads TGTGCCAGCAGTCGCCTACTATCACCCCTCCACTTT.

This clone occurred once. The chain couples TRBV7-9 to TRBJ2-2; tentative D call: TRBD1 (6 bases). V was pared by 4 bases and J by 2 bases, with 11 bases between. This CDR3 spans 15 amino acids. The V gene's germline CDR1 is SEHNR and CDR2 FQNEAQ (reference sequence). The DNA for the CDR3 is TGTGCCAGCAGCTCTACAGGGATTAACACCGGGGAGCTGTTTTTT. It yields the protein CASSSTGINTGELFF.

In this sample, this clone turned up a few times. The rearrangement uses TRBV2 and TRBJ2-5, with D possibly TRBD2 on 6 matching bases. This CDR3 is built from 13 residues. Looked up from germline, CDR1 is SNHLY and CDR2 is FYNNEI. With 3 bases removed from V and 7 bases from J, the gap between germline ends came to 12 bases. CDR3 loop: CASSETRLGTQYF. The CDR3 region has the DNA TGTGCCAGCAGTGAGACTAGATTAGGGACCCAGTACTTC.

V and J are TRBV9 and TRBJ2-7, with 7 positions matching TRBD2. Germline CDR1 is SGDLS and CDR2 is YYNGEE. Trimming at V came to 7 bases and at J to 0 bases, leaving 7 bases not matched to a gene. The CDR3 runs 14 residues. The CDR3 DNA is TGTGCCAGCTCTGAGCGGGGAGACTCCTACGAGCAGTACTTC. This translates into CASSERGDSYEQYF.

This clone is a singleton in its sample. This chain uses TRBV12-5 with TRBJ2-7, with TRBD1 matching 11 bases. V was clipped by 1 base and J by 5 bases; unmatched bases: 1. Germline V gives CDR1 LGHNT, CDR2 FRNRAP. The CDR3 is 14 amino acids. The CDR3 DNA reads as TGTGCTAGTGGTTTGGGGACAGGGGGCGACGAGCAGTACTTC. Translated: CASGLGTGGDEQYF.

This clone was counted a single time. The genes are TRBV27 and TRBJ1-1; possibly TRBD1 for D (6 bases). Per the germline V gene, CDR1 is MNHEY and CDR2 is SMNVEV (reference sequence). CDR3 length: 11 residues. Trimming removed 3 bases at V and 8 bases at J, with 7 bases between. CDR3 sequence: CASSFGTEAFF. The CDR3 region has the DNA TGTGCCAGCAGTTTTGGGACAGAAGCTTTCTTT.

V is TRBV19 and J is TRBJ1-1; TRBD1 is a possible D gene (5 bases). V lost 1 base, J lost 5 bases, and 8 bases lay in between. Germline assignment: CDR1 LNHDA and CDR2 SQIVND (reference sequence). The CDR3 loop spans 13 amino acids. In DNA, the CDR3 is TGTGCCAGTAGTATAGCGGCAGGGACTGAAGCTTTCTTT. This gives the protein CASSIAAGTEAFF.

The chain couples TRBV27 to TRBJ2-1, with D maybe TRBD2 (7 bases). CDR1 MNHEY and CDR2 SMNVEV come from the germline V gene (reference sequence). V shed 6 bases and J shed 9 bases, with 21 bases lying between them. The CDR3 has 15 residues. For the CDR3, the DNA is TGTGCCAGCAGATATCGGGGGGCCGGAGGGGGTGAGCAGTTCTTC. Protein product: CASRYRGAGGGEQFF.

This clone showed up just once. The chain uses TRBV11-3 and TRBJ2-7; 7 nucleotides agree with TRBD1. CDR3 length: 13 amino acids. Germline assignment: CDR1 SGHNT and CDR2 YENEEA. The V and J ends lost 5 bases and 5 bases, in that order; junction bases with no gene match: 6. The CDR3, as DNA: TGTGCCAGCAGCAACGACAGGGACCACGAGCAGTACTTC. It translates to CASSNDRDHEQYF.

The J gene is TRBJ2-7, the V gene TRBV7-6; D may be TRBD2 (6 bases). Deletions cut 1 base from V and 5 bases from J, with 15 bases between. The CDR3 runs 15 residues. Germline assignment: CDR1 SGHVS and CDR2 FNYEAQ. The CDR3 nucleotides are TGTGCCAGCAGCTTAGGGTCCCAGCGCGGGAACGAGCAGTACTTC. Translation: CASSLGSQRGNEQYF.

Details on this clone: Mismatch with germline at one junction end may stem from a read error. The chain recombines TRBV3-1 (or the pseudogene TRBV3-2) with TRBJ2-2; 10 bases fit TRBD2. Germline CDR1 LGHDT, CDR2 YNNKEL (reference sequence). There are 17 residues in the CDR3. CDR3: CASSQFTGTSEAGGLFF. For the CDR3, the DNA is TGTGCCAGCAGCCAGTTTACCGGGACTAGCGAAGCCGGGGGGCTGTTTTTT.

The chain links TRBV28 to TRBJ2-2, with D possibly being TRBD2 (5 bases). CDR1 is MDHEN and CDR2 is SYDVKM in the germline V gene. Deletions cut 8 bases from V and 6 bases from J, with 13 bases between. The CDR3 contains 13 residues. For the CDR3, the DNA is TGTGCCAGCTCATCGGGGTCTCCCGGGGAGCTGTTTTTT. This gives the protein CASSSGSPGELFF.

The J gene is TRBJ2-1, the V gene TRBV11-2; 12 nucleotides line up with TRBD2. J gave up 5 bases and V 5 bases, and 4 bases lay outside the gene matches. This CDR3 has 15 residues. Germline V gene lookup returns CDR1 SGHAT and CDR2 FQNNGV. CDR3 sequence (DNA): TGTGCCAGCAGCAAGACTAGCGGGAGCCACAATGAGCAGTTCTTC. Amino acids: CASSKTSGSHNEQFF.

The rearrangement joins TRBV19 to TRBJ1-1; D remains ambiguous. Trimming took 7 bases from V and 5 from J, leaving 17 bases between them. This CDR3 region has 14 residues. Germline CDR1 LNHDA, CDR2 SQIVND (reference sequence). In DNA, the CDR3 is TGTGCCAGTAATCCTCTCGGTAGTCGGACTGAAGCTTTCTTT. Its translation is CASNPLGSRTEAFF. Drawing the rest from reference TRBV19 and TRBJ1-1, the complete variable domain is DGGITQSPKYLFRKEGQNVTLSCEQNLNHDAMYWYRQDPGQGLRLIYYSQIVNDFQKGDIAEGYSVSREKKESFPLTVTSAQKNPTAFYLCASNPLGSRTEAFFGQGTRLTVV.

A single count supports this clone. J is TRBJ2-1 and V is TRBV5-8, with D possibly being TRBD2 (6 bases). The V gene's germline CDR1 is SGHTS and CDR2 YDEGEE. The length of the CDR3 is 17 residues. The V and J ends lost 4 bases and 4 bases respectively, with 21 bases between them. CDR3 amino acids: CASSQGGVGVLYNEQFF. CDR3 DNA sequence: TGTGCCAGCAGCCAAGGAGGGGTGGGGGTCCTGTACAATGAGCAGTTCTTC.

This clone has just a few counts. CDR3: CASSAGSLSYEQYF. The CDR3 DNA follows: TGTGCCAGCAGTGCCGGGAGTCTCTCCTACGAGCAGTACTTC. The rearrangement uses TRBV2 and TRBJ2-7; weak D call: TRBD2 (6 bases). V dropped 4 bases and J dropped 0 bases, with 10 bases sitting between them. The CDR3 contains 14 residues. Looked up from germline, CDR1 is SNHLY and CDR2 is FYNNEI.

V is TRBV11-1 and J is TRBJ1-1; D call uncertain. Trimming pared 4 bases from V and 7 bases from J, leaving 19 bases between. In germline, CDR1 is SGHAT, CDR2 FQDESV (reference sequence). This CDR3 comprises 15 residues. The CDR3 bases are TGTGCCAGCAGCTATGAGGCTTTGAGCGGGAGTGAAGCTTTCTTT. Its translation: CASSYEALSGSEAFF.

The chain uses TRBV6-4 and TRBJ2-3; 12 bases agree with TRBD2. Germline V gene lookup returns CDR1 MRHNA and CDR2 SNTAGT. Trimming cost V 2 bases and J 2 bases; bases outside gene matches: 2. This CDR3 has 16 amino acids. CDR3 sequence (DNA): TGTGCCAGCAGTGACACTAGCGGGGGGCCCACAGATACGCAGTATTTT. Protein product: CASSDTSGGPTDTQYF.

The V gene is TRBV28, the J gene TRBJ2-7, with 7 bases fitting TRBD2. V lost 2 bases and J lost 5; bases outside the gene matches: 6. This CDR3 contains 14 residues. Per germline, CDR1 MDHEN and CDR2 SYDVKM. CDR3 sequence reads: CASSLGTSGDEQYF. The CDR3, as DNA: TGTGCCAGCAGTTTAGGCACGAGCGGGGACGAGCAGTACTTC.

J is TRBJ1-2 and V is TRBV3-1 (or the pseudogene TRBV3-2), with TRBD1 matching over 8 bases. J lost 8 bases, V lost 1 base, and 6 bases had no gene match. CDR3 length equals 14 residues. Germline lookup yields CDR1 LGHDT and CDR2 YNNKEL (reference sequence). In nucleotides, the CDR3 is TGTGCCAGCAGCCAAGGGACAGGGCCCATCGGCTACACCTTC. This encodes CASSQGTGPIGYTF.

The V gene is TRBV4-3, the J gene TRBJ2-6; tentative D call: TRBD1 (6 bases). Per the germline V gene, CDR1 is LGHNA and CDR2 is YSLEER. V dropped 5 bases and J dropped 1 base, with 6 bases sitting between them. This CDR3 has 14 residues. This CDR3 reads CASSTGSGANVLTF. The DNA of the CDR3 is TGCGCCAGCAGCACAGGGTCTGGGGCCAACGTCCTGACTTTC.

The chain couples TRBV7-8 to TRBJ1-1, with 8 nucleotides matching TRBD1. Germline CDR1 reads SGHVS; CDR2 reads FQNEAQ. The J segment lost 0 bases and the V segment lost 5 bases, leaving 14 bases of the junction unmatched. The CDR3 sequence is 18 residues long. In DNA form, the CDR3 reads TGTGCCAGCAGCAAGGCCGACAGGGGCCGGTTTATGAACACTGAAGCTTTCTTT. Protein: CASSKADRGRFMNTEAFF.

The V and J genes are TRBV6-5 and TRBJ2-7; D is perhaps TRBD2 (6 bases). V lost 0 bases and J lost 4, with 10 bases in between. From germline, CDR1 is MNHEY and CDR2 SVGAGI. The CDR3 sequence is 14 residues long. CDR3 protein: CASSYSRGAYEQYF. CDR3 DNA: TGTGCCAGCAGTTACTCTCGCGGGGCTTACGAGCAGTACTTC.

The genes are TRBV27 and TRBJ2-1; 9 bases fit TRBD2. J lost 12 bases, V lost 4 bases, and 10 bases had no gene match. CDR1 is MNHEY, CDR2 SMNVEV, per germline (reference sequence). The CDR3 has 14 amino acids. The CDR3 DNA reads as TGTGCCAGCAGTTCTCCTTTAGCGGGGGAGGTGCAGTTCTTC. It translates to CASSSPLAGEVQFF.

The V call is TRBV13, the J call TRBJ2-7; the D is unclear. V was cut by 0 bases and J by 3 bases, with 3 bases left in between. CDR1 PRHDT and CDR2 FYEKMQ come from the germline V gene (reference sequence). The CDR3 spans 12 residues. The DNA of the CDR3 is TGTGCCAGCAGCTTAGGTCGCTACGAGCAGTACTTC. Translating gives CASSLGRYEQYF.

This clone was seen more than once but under ten times. The genes are TRBV24-1 and TRBJ1-2; tentatively, D is TRBD1 (5 bases). V lost 5 bases, J lost 0 bases, and 9 bases lay in between. The germline CDR1 and CDR2 sequences are KGHDR and SFDVKD. This CDR3 has 14 residues. CDR3 coding DNA: TGTGCCACCAGTGTAGGGGCCGCTAACTATGGCTACACCTTC. Its translation is CATSVGAANYGYTF.

This clone showed up just once. The chain joins TRBV7-3 to TRBJ2-2; D is unresolved. This CDR3 spans 16 amino acids. V was shortened by 5 bases and J by 1 base, with 14 bases between the two germline ends. CDR1 is SGHTA and CDR2 is FQGTGA in the germline V gene. The CDR3 sequence is CASSQRVPRNTGELFF. DNA for the CDR3: TGTGCCAGCAGCCAACGGGTCCCCCGGAACACCGGGGAGCTGTTTTTT. Variable domain in full (rest from reference TRBV7-3 and TRBJ2-2): GAGVSQTPSNKVTEKGKYVELRCDPISGHTALYWYRQSLGQGPEFLIYFQGTGAADDSGLPNDRFFAVRPEGSVSTLKIQRTERGDSAVYLCASSQRVPRNTGELFFGEGSRLTVL.

The V call is TRBV18, the J call TRBJ1-5; 10 nucleotides line up with TRBD1. Germline-derived CDR1 and CDR2 are KGHSH and LQKENI. The V gene end was trimmed by 0 bases and the J gene end by 3 bases; junction bases not matched to a gene: 8. The CDR3 sequence is 18 residues long. CDR3 DNA: TGTGCCAGCTCACCACCGAGGACAGGGGGGGAATACAATCAGCCCCAGCATTTT. As protein: CASSPPRTGGEYNQPQHF.

The rearrangement links TRBV27 to TRBJ2-7; D may be TRBD2 (5 bases). The CDR3 is 17 residues long. The germline CDR1 and CDR2 sequences are MNHEY and SMNVEV (reference sequence). The V and J ends lost 5 bases and 0 bases respectively, with 20 bases between them. The CDR3 region is CASSTIRGRIHSYEQYF. The CDR3 DNA reads as TGTGCCAGCAGTACGATCCGGGGAAGGATCCACTCCTACGAGCAGTACTTC.